This TCR beta chain was recovered during a study of tumor-infiltrating lymphocytes in primary liver carcinoma. Study results and caveats: It was observed that only about 7.5-25% of the top clones appeared in every one of the five tumor regions. Tumor samples exhibited a significantly greater top-250-clone fraction than blood samples (p = 0.039).

Constant-region priming of 500 ng total RNA yielded TCR beta cDNA. Generation of the TCR beta libraries relied on three nested multiplex PCR rounds using slightly modified ARM-PCR. TRBV1-TRBV30 forward and Cbeta reverse primers drove the first two roughly 10-cycle rounds. TCRdb processed the multiplex PCR reads anew with MiXCR; each CDR3 protein has one entry. The sample contains about 23,000 distinct CDR3 sequences, roughly three quarters of which appear only once. Concerning this clonotype itself: What it binds is not known. The CDR3 does not close with the conserved phenylalanine or tryptophan, likely indicating a read error.

CDR1 is SGHAT, CDR2 FQNNGV, per germline. V was cut by 3 bases and J by 5 bases, with 14 bases left in between. The CDR3 has 15 amino acids. Unsorted bulk tissue of about 17-32 mg yielded co-extracted RNA and DNA. Sampling of every tumor involved five separate regions. These included the tumor centre. In every tumor sample, viable tumor cells made up over 90%. Sequenced input: liver tumor tissue from sampling region 5. Subset meaning: tumor region T5, tumor centre. This TCR was sampled from a woman in her twenties or thirties with primary liver carcinoma and hepatitis B virus infection. J is TRBJ2-1 and V is TRBV11-2; D is possibly TRBD2 (6 bases). CDR3 sequence (DNA): TGTGCCAGCAGCTTGTTGGAACTAGCTAACAATGAGCAGTTCCTC. This gives the protein CASSLLELANNEQFL.